This TCR beta chain appears in the sequencing data of a study of shared clonotypes between healthy human individuals. Background on the study: Donors, aged 18 to 49, were two women and three men. CD4 naive and CD4 memory each took three plates per donor, while CD8 naive took two and CD8 memory one. Study observations and caveats: Depth of sequencing was expected to influence donor clonotype sharing. Sharing across four donors was highest in naive CD4 (around 5%) and lowest in memory CD8 (approximately 0.4%).

The naive CD8 fraction comprised CD45RO-negative cells positively selected for CCR7 and excluded terminally differentiated effector memory CD45RA+ cells. The repertoire was sequenced with immunoSEQ multiplex PCR; TCRdb's copy has only in-frame clones and lacks some. The table lists approximately 840,000 clones, just over 95% of them singletons, with roughly 0.23% in the top ten. This CDR3 has 19 amino acids. V was cut by 5 bases and J by 0 bases, with 25 bases left in between. Germline V lookup: CDR1 SGHVS, CDR2 FNYEAQ. For this clone: Its specificity is not known.

The source of this sequence is a man younger than 40 in good health. The chain uses TRBV7-6 and TRBJ1-1, with D maybe TRBD1 (5 bases). The material sequenced was naive CD8+ T cells sorted from blood. The CDR3 bases are TGTGCCAGCAGCCAAAACGCCGGGACGGATCTTACAATGAACACTGAAGCTTTCTTT. It translates to CASSQNAGTDLTMNTEAFF.